The clone carrying this TCR beta chain was counted once. Germline V CDR1 and CDR2: SGHVS, FNYEAQ. Trimming cost V 3 bases and J 11 bases; bases outside gene matches: 15. The CDR3 has 15 amino acids. The data derive from a study of blood T cell repertoires in COVID-19. The table came from immunoSEQ multiplex PCR; TCRdb's copy has only in-frame clones and leaves some out. The sample contains about 170,000 clones, roughly 86% of which appear only once. This TCR came from a woman of 80 years or more in a cohort sampled during active or convalescent COVID-19. What was sequenced was peripheral blood. This chain joins TRBV7-6 and TRBJ1-2, with TRBD1 identical over 7 bases. CDR3 sequence (DNA): TGTGCCAGCAGCTTCTTAGGTCCCCGGGACAGAGTATACACCTTC. Protein sequence: CASSFLGPRDRVYTF.